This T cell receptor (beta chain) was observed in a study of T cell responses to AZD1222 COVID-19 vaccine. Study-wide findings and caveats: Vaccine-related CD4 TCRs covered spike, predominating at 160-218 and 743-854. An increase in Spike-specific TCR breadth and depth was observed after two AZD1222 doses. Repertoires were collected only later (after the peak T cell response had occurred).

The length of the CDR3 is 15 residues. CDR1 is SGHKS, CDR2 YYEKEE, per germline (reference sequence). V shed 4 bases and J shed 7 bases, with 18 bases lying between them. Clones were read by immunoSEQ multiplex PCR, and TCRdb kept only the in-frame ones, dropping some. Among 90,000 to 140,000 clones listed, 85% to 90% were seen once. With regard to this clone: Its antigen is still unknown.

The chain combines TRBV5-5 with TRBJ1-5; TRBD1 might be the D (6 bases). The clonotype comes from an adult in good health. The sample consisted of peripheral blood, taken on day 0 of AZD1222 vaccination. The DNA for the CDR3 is TGTGCCAGCAGCCTTAGCGGCAGGGGCCTACAGCCCCAGCATTTT. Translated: CASSLSGRGLQPQHF.